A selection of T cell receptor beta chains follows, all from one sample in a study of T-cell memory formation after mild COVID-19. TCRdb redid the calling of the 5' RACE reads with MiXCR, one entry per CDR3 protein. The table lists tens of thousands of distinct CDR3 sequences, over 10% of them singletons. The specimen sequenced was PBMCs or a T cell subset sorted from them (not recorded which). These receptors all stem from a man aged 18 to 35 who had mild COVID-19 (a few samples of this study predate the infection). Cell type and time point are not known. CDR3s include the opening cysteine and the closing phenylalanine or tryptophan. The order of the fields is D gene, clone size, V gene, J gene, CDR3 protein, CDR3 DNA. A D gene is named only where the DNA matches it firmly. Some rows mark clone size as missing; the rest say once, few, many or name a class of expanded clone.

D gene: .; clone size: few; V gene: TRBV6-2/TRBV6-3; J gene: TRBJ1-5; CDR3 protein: CASSYSTDNQPQHF; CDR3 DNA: TGTGCCAGCAGTTACTCCACAGACAATCAGCCCCAGCATTTT
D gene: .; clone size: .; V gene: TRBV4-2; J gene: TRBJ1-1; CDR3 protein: CASSQVNSKATEAFF; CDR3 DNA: TGTGCCAGCAGCCAGGTAAACTCCAAGGCCACTGAAGCTTTCTTT
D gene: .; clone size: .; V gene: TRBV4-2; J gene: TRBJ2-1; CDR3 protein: CASSQESSGNEQFF; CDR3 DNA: TGTGCCAGCAGCCAAGAATCCTCCGGCAATGAGCAGTTCTTC
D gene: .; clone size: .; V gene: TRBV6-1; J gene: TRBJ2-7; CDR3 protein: CARGHHEQYF; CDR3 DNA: TGTGCCAGGGGACACCACGAGCAGTACTTC
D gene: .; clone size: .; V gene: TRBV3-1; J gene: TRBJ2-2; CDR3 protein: CASSLFGELFF; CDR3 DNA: TGTGCCAGCAGCCTCTTCGGGGAGCTGTTTTTT
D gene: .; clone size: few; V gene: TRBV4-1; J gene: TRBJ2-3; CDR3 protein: CASSPTPGGTDTQYF; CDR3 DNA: TGCGCCAGCAGCCCCACACCTGGGGGCACAGATACGCAGTATTTT
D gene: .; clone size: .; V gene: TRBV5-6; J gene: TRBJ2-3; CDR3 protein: CASSGGAAYFPSTDTQYF; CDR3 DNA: TGTGCCAGCAGCGGGGGGGCAGCGTACTTCCCTAGCACAGATACGCAGTATTTT
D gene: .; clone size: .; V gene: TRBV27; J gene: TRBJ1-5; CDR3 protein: CASSPGQINQPQHF; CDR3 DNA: TGTGCCAGCAGTCCCGGACAGATTAATCAGCCCCAGCATTTT
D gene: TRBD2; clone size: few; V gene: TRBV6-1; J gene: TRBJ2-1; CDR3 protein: CASSEEGGGYNEQFF; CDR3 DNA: TGTGCCAGCAGTGAAGAAGGCGGGGGCTACAATGAGCAGTTCTTC
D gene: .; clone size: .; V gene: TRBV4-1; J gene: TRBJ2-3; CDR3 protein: CASSQGITVGTDTQYF; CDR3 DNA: TGCGCCAGCAGCCAAGGGATAACAGTTGGCACAGATACGCAGTATTTT
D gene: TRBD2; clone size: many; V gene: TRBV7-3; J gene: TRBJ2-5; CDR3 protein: CASSLTGSGEYQETQYF; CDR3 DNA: TGTGCCAGCAGCCTCACGGGAAGCGGGGAGTACCAAGAGACCCAGTACTTC
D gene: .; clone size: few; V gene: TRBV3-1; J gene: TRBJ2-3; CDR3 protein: CASSQDWSSTDTQYF; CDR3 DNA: TGTGCCAGCAGCCAAGATTGGAGTAGCACAGATACGCAGTATTTT
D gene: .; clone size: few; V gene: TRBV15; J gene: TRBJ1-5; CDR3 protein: CATSREQGRNQPQHF; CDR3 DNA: TGTGCCACCAGCAGAGAACAGGGTCGCAATCAGCCCCAGCATTTT
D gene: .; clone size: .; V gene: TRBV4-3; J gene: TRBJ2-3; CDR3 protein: CASSQDIGTDTQYF; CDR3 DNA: TGCGCCAGCAGCCAAGATATAGGCACAGATACGCAGTATTTT
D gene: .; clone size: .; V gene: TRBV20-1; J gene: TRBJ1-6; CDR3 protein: CSAREEGSSYNSPLHF; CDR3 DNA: TGCAGTGCTAGAGAGGAGGGTTCCTCCTATAATTCACCCCTCCACTTT
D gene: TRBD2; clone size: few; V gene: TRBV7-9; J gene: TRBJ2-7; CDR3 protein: CASSAHRTTSGDYYEQYF; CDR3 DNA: TGTGCCAGCAGCGCCCACCGGACCACTAGCGGGGATTACTACGAGCAGTACTTC
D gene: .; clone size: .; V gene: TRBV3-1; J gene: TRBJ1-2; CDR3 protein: CASSQDFPRTEINYGYTF; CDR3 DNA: TGTGCCAGCAGCCAAGATTTCCCGAGGACAGAGATAAACTATGGCTACACCTTC